These 2 T cell receptor beta chains were all obtained from the same sample, sequenced in a study of CD4 T cells in relation to SARS-CoV-2 and coronaviruses. This table comes from immunoSEQ multiplex PCR, and its TCRdb copy is limited to in-frame clones, with some not included. The repertoire holds 60,000 to 65,000 clones, with approximately 94% as singletons. The unexposed donors gave CD4+ T cells in about 2010-2019, prior to COVID-19. The specimen sequenced was naive CD4+ T cells from PBMCs. As to subset: naive CD4+ T cells isolated by negative enrichment. Receptors originate from a human donor in good health.

This chain's CDR3 is CASSTRLAGRAEQFF. CDR3 nucleotides: TGTGCCAGCAGCACCCGACTAGCGGGAAGGGCTGAGCAGTTCTTC. V and J are TRBV9 and TRBJ2-1; TRBD2 matches 11 bases. CDR1 is SGDLS, CDR2 YYNGEE, per germline. Trimming cost V 4 bases and J 9 bases; bases outside gene matches: 9. This CDR3 is 15 amino acids long.

This CDR3 is CASRSSGIRLPGELFF. In DNA, the CDR3 is TGCGCCAGCAGGAGTAGCGGGATTCGGCTCCCCGGGGAGCTGTTTTTT. This chain connects TRBV5-1 to TRBJ2-2; TRBD2 agrees at 8 bases. The CDR3 runs to 16 residues. The germline V gene encodes CDR1 SGHRS and CDR2 YFSETQ. With V trimmed by 5 bases and J by 6 bases, 12 bases remained unmatched.